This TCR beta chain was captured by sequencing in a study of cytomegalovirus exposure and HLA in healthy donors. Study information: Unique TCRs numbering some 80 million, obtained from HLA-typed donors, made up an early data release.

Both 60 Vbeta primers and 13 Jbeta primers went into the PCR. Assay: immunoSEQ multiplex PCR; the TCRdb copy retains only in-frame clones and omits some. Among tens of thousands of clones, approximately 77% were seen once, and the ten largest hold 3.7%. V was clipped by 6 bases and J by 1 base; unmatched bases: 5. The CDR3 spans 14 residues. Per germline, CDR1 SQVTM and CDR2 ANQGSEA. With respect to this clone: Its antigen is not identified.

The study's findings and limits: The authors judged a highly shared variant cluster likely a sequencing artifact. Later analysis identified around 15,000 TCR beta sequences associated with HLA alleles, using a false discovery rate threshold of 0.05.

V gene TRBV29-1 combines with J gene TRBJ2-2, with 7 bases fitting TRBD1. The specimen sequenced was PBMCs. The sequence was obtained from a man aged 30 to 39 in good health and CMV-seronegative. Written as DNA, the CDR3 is TGCAGCGTCCGTGGGGACAGGAACACCGGGGAGCTGTTTTTT. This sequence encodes CSVRGDRNTGELFF.